Following are 21 T cell receptor beta chains from one sample sequenced in a study of shared clonotypes between healthy human individuals. The repertoire was sequenced with immunoSEQ multiplex PCR; TCRdb's copy has only in-frame clones and lacks some. The repertoire holds 550,000 to 800,000 clones, with less than 95% as singletons. Material: memory CD8+ T cells from PBMCs. Subset noted: CD45RO+ cells pooled with CCR7-negative TemRA cells. Every receptor here comes from a young man in good health. Some clones in this sample may be carry-over from other donors' samples.

The chain employs TRBV28 and TRBJ2-2; D gene unclear. Trimming pared 5 bases from V and 6 bases from J, leaving 22 bases between. This CDR3 comprises 17 residues. Germline CDR1 reads MDHEN; CDR2 reads SYDVKM. The CDR3 region is CASSLTRTPRIAGELFF. The DNA of the CDR3 is TGTGCCAGCAGTCTTACCCGGACCCCTCGTATCGCCGGGGAGCTGTTTTTT.

The V gene is TRBV7-9, the J gene TRBJ1-2; no clear D. Trimming took 2 bases from V and 4 from J, leaving 2 bases between them. This CDR3 region has 11 residues. CDR1 and CDR2 (germline): SEHNR, FQNEAQ (reference sequence). The CDR3 region is CASSLLYGYTF. The CDR3 DNA reads as TGTGCCAGCAGCTTACTCTATGGCTACACCTTC.

Regarding this clone: The same CDR3 is also encoded by other DNA sequences in this sample. The chain has TRBV7-9 and TRBJ2-3; 7 nucleotides align to TRBD2. The junction had 5 bases not matched to a gene; V was cut back by 5 bases and J by 0 bases. This CDR3 comprises 15 residues. From germline, CDR1 is SEHNR and CDR2 FQNEAQ (reference sequence). Written as DNA, the CDR3 is TGTGCCAGCAGCCCACCGGGACTAAGCACAGATACGCAGTATTTT. Its translation is CASSPPGLSTDTQYF. Full variable domain (missing parts from reference TRBV7-9 and TRBJ2-3): DTGVSQNPRHKITKRGQNVTFRCDPISEHNRLYWYRQTLGQGPEFLTYFQNEAQLEKSRLLSDRFSAERPKGSFSTLEIQRTEQGDSAMYLCASSPPGLSTDTQYFGPGTRLTVL.

This rearrangement joins TRBV27 to TRBJ1-1; D ambiguous. The germline V gene encodes CDR1 MNHEY and CDR2 SMNVEV (reference sequence). Trimming pared 6 bases from V and 0 bases from J, leaving 14 bases between. The CDR3 runs to 15 residues. The CDR3 spells CASSPRGRLNTEAFF. CDR3 in DNA: TGTGCCAGCAGCCCCCGCGGACGGTTGAACACTGAAGCTTTCTTT.

This chain joins TRBV11-2 and TRBJ2-1; 11 bases fit TRBD2. The CDR3 loop spans 16 amino acids. Looked up from germline, CDR1 is SGHAT and CDR2 is FQNNGV. V was pared by 5 bases and J by 4 bases, with 7 bases of the junction left unmatched. CDR3 protein: CASSPQTSGEYNEQFF. DNA for the CDR3: TGTGCCAGCAGCCCCCAGACTAGCGGGGAATACAATGAGCAGTTCTTC.

This sequence joins TRBV28 and TRBJ1-2; D not resolved. The length of the CDR3 is 16 residues. CDR1 and CDR2 (germline): MDHEN, SYDVKM. Trimming removed 6 bases from V and 2 bases from J, with 19 bases in between. The chain's CDR3 is CASSLDARGPNYGYTF. The CDR3 nucleotides read TGTGCCAGCAGCCTGGATGCCCGCGGACCCAACTATGGCTACACCTTC.

The V and J genes are TRBV7-3 and TRBJ2-5; D uncertain. This CDR3 spans 14 amino acids. CDR1 is SGHTA, CDR2 FQGTGA, per germline. Trimming removed 0 bases at V and 2 bases at J, with 7 bases between. The CDR3 region has the DNA TGTGCCAGCAGCTTAACTGGTCCACAAGAGACCCAGTACTTC. It translates to CASSLTGPQETQYF.

V usage is TRBV5-4 and J usage is TRBJ2-3, with unresolved D. The germline CDR1 and CDR2 sequences are SGHNT and YYREEE (reference sequence). The CDR3 runs to 17 residues. V was pared by 0 bases and J by 1 base, with 15 bases between. The CDR3 protein is CASSLAFRQVGTDTQYF. In DNA form, the CDR3 reads TGTGCCAGCAGCTTGGCCTTCAGGCAGGTTGGCACAGATACGCAGTATTTT.

The rearrangement joins TRBV15 to TRBJ2-2; possibly TRBD1 or TRBD2 for D (5 bases each). The germline V gene encodes CDR1 LNHNV and CDR2 YYDKDF (reference sequence). The CDR3 covers 16 residues. Trimming left V 1 base short and J 6 bases short, with 15 bases between. CDR3 sequence reads: CATSRVGPPGSGELFF. The CDR3 DNA sequence: TGTGCCACCAGCAGAGTGGGACCCCCCGGCTCCGGGGAGCTGTTTTTT.

This clone is a singleton in its sample. The chain recombines TRBV25-1 with TRBJ2-2; 7 positions match TRBD1. The CDR3 length is 17 residues. Germline assignment: CDR1 MGHDK and CDR2 SYGVNS. V shed 6 bases and J 2 bases; nucleotides not matched to a gene: 12. The CDR3 here is CASRGKGTALNTGELFF. CDR3 DNA sequence: TGTGCCAGCAGGGGAAAGGGGACAGCACTAAACACCGGGGAGCTGTTTTTT.

Only a few counts were recorded for this clone. The CDR3 reads CASSEGTGANQPQHF. The CDR3 DNA reads as TGTGCCAGCAGTGAAGGGACGGGCGCAAATCAGCCCCAGCATTTT. The rearrangement joins TRBV2 to TRBJ1-5; D not certain. The V end lost 1 base, the J end lost 4 bases, and 11 bases lay between the germline ends. The CDR3 sequence is 15 residues long. Per the germline V gene, CDR1 is SNHLY and CDR2 is FYNNEI. Filled out from reference TRBV2 and TRBJ1-5, the complete variable domain reads EPEVTQTPSHQVTQMGQEVILRCVPISNHLYFYWYRQILGQKVEFLVSFYNNEISEKSEIFDDQFSVERPDGSNFTLKIRSTKLEDSAMYFCASSEGTGANQPQHFGDGTRLSIL.

The CDR3: CASSRTGGWNEQYF. CDR3 coding DNA: TGTGCCAGCAGTCGGACAGGGGGCTGGAACGAGCAGTACTTC. V and J are TRBV6-1 and TRBJ2-7; TRBD1 matches at 11 bases. The CDR3 has 14 amino acids. The V gene end was trimmed by 5 bases and the J gene end by 5 bases; junction bases not matched to a gene: 5. CDR1 is MNHNS, CDR2 SASEGT, per germline.

The J gene is TRBJ2-1, the V gene TRBV5-4, with a tentative D call TRBD2 (6 bases). V lost 5 bases, J lost 9 bases, and 18 bases lay in between. The length of the CDR3 is 14 residues. Germline lookup yields CDR1 SGHNT and CDR2 YYREEE (reference sequence). The CDR3 nucleotides read TGTGCCAGCAGGGAACTGGGGGGAGTCGGTGAGCAGTTCTTC. Its protein product is CASRELGGVGEQFF. The full variable domain, with the rest looked up from reference TRBV5-4 and TRBJ2-1, is ETGVTQSPTHLIKTRGQQVTLRCSSQSGHNTVSWYQQALGQGPQFIFQYYREEENGRGNFPPRFSGLQFPNYSSELNVNALELDDSALYLCASRELGGVGEQFFGPGTRLTVL.

The rearrangement joins TRBV6-6 to TRBJ1-3, with 9 bases aligning to TRBD1. CDR1 MNHNY and CDR2 SVGAGI come from the germline V gene (reference sequence). V lost 4 bases to trimming and J lost 4 bases; unmatched junction nucleotides: 8. The CDR3 runs 16 residues. CDR3 nucleotide sequence: TGTGCCAGCAGTTGGGAAACAGGGGGCAACGGAAACACCATATATTTT. Protein: CASSWETGGNGNTIYF.

The rearrangement joins TRBV7-9 to TRBJ1-1; D ambiguous. This CDR3 is 17 amino acids long. V dropped 0 bases and J dropped 2 bases, with 16 bases sitting between them. Germline-derived CDR1 and CDR2 are SEHNR and FQNEAQ (reference sequence). CDR3 coding DNA: TGTGCCAGCAGCTTAGCTTTACTGGGCTTGCCAAACACTGAAGCTTTCTTT. Its translation is CASSLALLGLPNTEAFF.

The chain uses TRBV2 and TRBJ2-5, with TRBD1 matching 7 bases. J lost 4 bases, V lost 3 bases, and 8 bases had no gene match. Germline CDR1 is SNHLY and CDR2 is FYNNEI. The CDR3 runs to 15 residues. CDR3 residues: CASSDGQAGRETQYF. CDR3 DNA: TGTGCCAGCAGTGACGGACAGGCAGGGCGAGAGACCCAGTACTTC. The complete variable domain, with remaining parts taken from reference TRBV2 and TRBJ2-5, reads EPEVTQTPSHQVTQMGQEVILRCVPISNHLYFYWYRQILGQKVEFLVSFYNNEISEKSEIFDDQFSVERPDGSNFTLKIRSTKLEDSAMYFCASSDGQAGRETQYFGPGTRLLVL.

The chain has TRBV4-1 and TRBJ1-5, with 7 positions matching TRBD1. Trimming removed 1 base from V and 0 bases from J; junction bases left unmatched: 9. The CDR3 has 18 residues. Germline CDR1 MGHRA, CDR2 YSYEKL. In nucleotides, the CDR3 is TGCGCCAGCAGCCAAGTGGAAGCCGGGACAGTTAGCAATCAGCCCCAGCATTTT. Translation: CASSQVEAGTVSNQPQHF.

J is TRBJ1-1 and V is TRBV9; 7 bases are a match to TRBD1. The CDR3 is 16 residues long. The junction had 10 bases not matched to a gene; V was cut back by 3 bases and J by 2 bases. Per germline, CDR1 SGDLS and CDR2 YYNGEE. DNA for the CDR3: TGTGCCAGCAGCGACATCGCCAGGGACAGAAACACTGAAGCTTTCTTT. Protein product: CASSDIARDRNTEAFF.

This chain connects TRBV27 to TRBJ2-1, with 10 positions matching TRBD2. This CDR3 is 17 amino acids long. With V trimmed by 2 bases and J by 8 bases, 12 bases remained unmatched. Germline CDR1 reads MNHEY; CDR2 reads SMNVEV (reference sequence). The CDR3 spells CASSLPSLAGVVDEQFF. CDR3 sequence (DNA): TGTGCCAGCAGTTTACCCTCCCTAGCGGGAGTTGTAGATGAGCAGTTCTTC.

This chain uses TRBV7-9 with TRBJ1-1; D not certain. This CDR3 comprises 13 residues. Trimming left V 3 bases short and J 6 bases short, with 11 bases between. Germline values: CDR1 SEHNR, CDR2 FQNEAQ (reference sequence). The chain's CDR3 is CASSFPMGAEAFF. The CDR3 region has the DNA TGTGCCAGCAGCTTTCCTATGGGTGCTGAAGCTTTCTTT.

The V gene is TRBV29-1, the J gene TRBJ1-3; D is unclear. Deletions cut 3 bases from V and 0 bases from J, with 15 bases between. This CDR3 has 16 amino acids. Germline CDR1 and CDR2: SQVTM and ANQGSEA. The CDR3 DNA reads TGCAGCGTTGAGTTAGGAGCGACGAGCTCTGGAAACACCATATATTTT. Amino acid sequence: CSVELGATSSGNTIYF. Supplemented by reference TRBV29-1 and TRBJ1-3, the full variable domain reads SAVISQKPSRDICQRGTSLTIQCQVDSQVTMMFWYRQQPGQSLTLIATANQGSEATYESGFVIDKFPISRPNLTFSTLTVSNMSPEDSSIYLCSVELGATSSGNTIYFGEGSWLTVV.